The sequence of this T cell receptor beta chain was determined in a study of T cell responses to AZD1222 COVID-19 vaccine. Study-level points and caveats: Among those given AZD1222, only six were seropositive at baseline. The study sampled repertoires only after the peak T cell response. Nearly half of unique spike-specific TCRs reportedly avoided B.1.351 and B.1.1.7 mutated regions.

Libraries were prepared by immunoSEQ multiplex PCR; TCRdb keeps only in-frame clonotypes and omits some of them. The repertoire has about 140,000 clones, about 92% of them found once; the top ten carry 0.85% to 0.95%. Concerning this clone itself: Its antigen remains unidentified.

The source was peripheral blood, collected on day 0 of MenACWY control vaccination. The clonotype comes from an adult in good health.

The CDR3 coding sequence is TGTGCCAGCAGTTTAATGGGGCCCGAGCAGTACTTC. Translating it yields CASSLMGPEQYF. The chain is built from TRBV12-3 or TRBV12-4 and TRBJ2-7, with D possibly matching TRBD1 (5 bases). V was pared by 2 bases and J by 6 bases, with 8 bases between. CDR3 length equals 12 residues.